This passage covers 7 T cell receptor beta chains from one sample sequenced in a study of shared clonotypes between healthy human individuals. Here immunoSEQ multiplex PCR was the method, and the copy in TCRdb shows in-frame clones only, minus some. The sample records millions of clones, roughly 93% being singletons. The sequenced material came from naive CD4+ T cells from PBMCs. Subset given: CD45RA+ positively selected. Receptors originate from a young man in good health. Some clones in this sample may be carry-over from other donors' samples.

The J gene is TRBJ1-1, the V gene TRBV28; 8 positions agree with TRBD1. Germline assignment: CDR1 MDHEN and CDR2 SYDVKM. V shed 7 bases, J shed 11 bases, and the junction held 9 bases outside the gene matches. The CDR3 runs to 12 residues. The CDR3: CASTFGQGAAFF. Written as DNA, the CDR3 is TGTGCCAGCACATTCGGACAGGGAGCGGCTTTCTTT. Complete variable domain (other parts from reference TRBV28 and TRBJ1-1): DVKVTQSSRYLVKRTGEKVFLECVQDMDHENMFWYRQDPGLGLRLIYFSYDVKMKEKGDIPEGYSVSREKKERFSLILESASTNQTSMYLCASTFGQGAAFFGQGTRLTVV.

The rearrangement joins TRBV5-5 to TRBJ1-1; no firm D call. V dropped 2 bases and J dropped 6 bases, with 8 bases sitting between them. There are 12 residues in the CDR3. Germline assignment: CDR1 SGHKS and CDR2 YYEKEE (reference sequence). The CDR3 DNA sequence: TGTGCCAGCAGCTTTCATACACCTGAAGCTTTCTTT. This sequence encodes CASSFHTPEAFF.

The V gene is TRBV4-1, the J gene TRBJ2-7; TRBD2 matches at 10 bases. Germline CDR1 is MGHRA and CDR2 is YSYEKL. The length of the CDR3 is 17 residues. Losses at the gene ends were 0 bases for V and 0 bases for J; bases not matched to a gene: 5. This chain's CDR3 is CASSQDSGLADSYEQYF. As DNA, the CDR3 is TGCGCCAGCAGCCAAGATTCAGGACTAGCGGACTCCTACGAGCAGTACTTC.

This clone was seen just once. This chain joins TRBV11-2 and TRBJ1-5, with TRBD1 matching over 11 bases. CDR1 and CDR2 (germline): SGHAT, FQNNGV. V shed 5 bases, J shed 6 bases, and the junction held 6 bases outside the gene matches. The CDR3 totals 15 residues. The CDR3 spells CASSPLGTGGQPQHF. As DNA, the CDR3 is TGTGCCAGCAGCCCACTCGGGACAGGGGGTCAGCCCCAGCATTTT.

The chain has TRBV2 and TRBJ2-2, with 7 bases aligning to TRBD2. Trimming at V came to 8 bases and at J to 7 bases, leaving 7 bases not matched to a gene. The CDR3 totals 13 residues. Germline CDR1 reads SNHLY; CDR2 reads FYNNEI. CDR3 in amino acids: CASRGGRGGELFF. DNA for the CDR3: TGTGCCAGCCGCGGGGGTCGGGGCGGGGAGCTGTTTTTT.

With respect to this clone: This specimen includes other DNA sequences encoding the same CDR3. This rearrangement joins TRBV5-1 to TRBJ2-7, with D tentatively TRBD1 or TRBD2 (6 bases each). Germline CDR1 reads SGHRS; CDR2 reads YFSETQ. Trimming took off 0 bases at V and 5 bases at J, with 9 bases between the two ends. The CDR3 has 13 residues. CDR3 nucleotides: TGCGCCAGCAGCTTGGTGGAGGGGGACGAGCAGTACTTC. Protein product: CASSLVEGDEQYF.

This chain joins TRBV19 and TRBJ1-2, with 9 bases identical to TRBD1. V was clipped by 5 bases and J by 6 bases; unmatched bases: 16. The germline CDR1 and CDR2 sequences are LNHDA and SQIVND (reference sequence). The CDR3 covers 17 residues. In DNA, the CDR3 is TGTGCCAGTAGTGCGGCTCCGGGACAGGGAGTTCGAGATGGCTACACCTTC. Translation gives CASSAAPGQGVRDGYTF. Supplemented by reference TRBV19 and TRBJ1-2, the full variable domain reads DGGITQSPKYLFRKEGQNVTLSCEQNLNHDAMYWYRQDPGQGLRLIYYSQIVNDFQKGDIAEGYSVSREKKESFPLTVTSAQKNPTAFYLCASSAAPGQGVRDGYTFGSGTRLTVV.